The clone carrying this TCR beta chain was picked up a small number of times. What it binds is not known. The data are from a study of T cell responses to AZD1222 COVID-19 vaccine. Whole-study findings and limits: Baseline antibody screening turned up just six seropositive AZD1222 recipients. Of spike-specific TCRs, nearly half reportedly target regions left unmutated in variants. The donors showed a predominance of white British ancestry and of females, with possible underestimation of clonal diversity. After two AZD1222 doses, spike-specific TCR breadth and depth rose versus day 0.

Germline CDR1 and CDR2: SGHNT and YYREEE (reference sequence). The CDR3 is 15 residues long. Trimming removed 0 bases from V and 6 bases from J, with 12 bases in between. Sequenced by immunoSEQ multiplex PCR; TCRdb stores in-frame clones only, minus some. The sample consists of hundreds of thousands of clones, 90% to 95% of them appearing once. Sequencing used peripheral blood, obtained 28 days after the second AZD1222 dose. The chain links TRBV5-4 to TRBJ2-2; TRBD1 might be the D (5 bases). This clonotype was obtained from an adult who received the AZD1222 COVID-19 vaccine. In DNA, the CDR3 is TGTGCCAGCAGCTTGGGGCAGGGCCGCGCCGGGGAGCTGTTTTTT. The encoded protein is CASSLGQGRAGELFF.